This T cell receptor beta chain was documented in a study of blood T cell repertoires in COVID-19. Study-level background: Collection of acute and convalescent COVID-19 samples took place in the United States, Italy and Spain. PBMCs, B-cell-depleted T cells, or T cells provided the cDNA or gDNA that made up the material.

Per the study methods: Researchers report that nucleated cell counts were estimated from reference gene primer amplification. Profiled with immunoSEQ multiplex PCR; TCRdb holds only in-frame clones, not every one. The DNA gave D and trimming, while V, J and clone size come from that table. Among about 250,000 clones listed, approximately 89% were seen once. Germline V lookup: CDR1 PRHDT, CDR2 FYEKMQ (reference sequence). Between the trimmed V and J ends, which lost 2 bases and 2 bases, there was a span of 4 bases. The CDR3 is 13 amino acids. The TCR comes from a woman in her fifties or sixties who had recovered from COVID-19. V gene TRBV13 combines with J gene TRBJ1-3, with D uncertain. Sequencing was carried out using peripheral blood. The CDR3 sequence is CASSLFAGNTIYF. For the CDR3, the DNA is TGTGCCAGCAGCTTATTCGCTGGAAACACCATATATTTT.